This T cell receptor (beta chain) was sequenced during a study of blood T cells in healthy people across ages. The sample holds one count of this clonotype. Next came a second PCR, run for roughly 7 to 12 cycles, which used a sample-barcoded 5' primer along with a J-beta primer mix. TCRdb independently ran MiXCR on the 5' RACE reads; one entry per CDR3 protein. The sample consists of 850,000 to 1,300,000 distinct CDR3 sequences, more than 35% of them appearing once. The V and J ends lost 5 bases and 11 bases respectively, with 21 bases between them. Germline loops: CDR1 MNHEY, CDR2 SVGEGT. The CDR3 has 14 residues.

The TCR originated in a woman aged 55 to 70 in good health. This chain uses TRBV6-2 or TRBV6-3 with TRBJ2-5, with D possibly matching TRBD1 (6 bases). Material for sequencing was blood. The chain's CDR3 is CASSDGTTDSEQYF. The CDR3 bases are TGTGCCAGCAGTGACGGGACAACGGATAGTGAGCAGTACTTC.